What follows are 3 T cell receptor beta chains derived from one specimen sequenced in a study of breast tumors, draining lymph nodes, adjacent tissues. From the multiplex PCR reads, TCRdb called clonotypes with MiXCR, one entry per CDR3 protein. There are about 120,000 distinct CDR3 sequences in the sample; 20% occur only once, and over 3% lies in the top ten. Samples came from axillary lymph nodes draining the breast cancer. Sequencing was performed on axillary lymph node tissue. These receptor sequences come from a female donor with breast cancer. Some clones in this sample may be carry-over from other donors' samples.

This clonotype was observed many times. This chain connects TRBV29-1 to TRBJ2-5, with D possibly matching TRBD2 (6 bases). V shed 4 bases and J shed 4 bases, with 19 bases lying between them. Germline V CDR1 and CDR2: SQVTM, ANQGSEA. The CDR3 has 15 amino acids. The chain's CDR3 is CSVVYSGRPSETQYF. DNA for the CDR3: TGCAGCGTTGTCTATAGCGGCAGGCCGTCAGAGACCCAGTACTTC.

This clonotype was detected many times. This chain joins TRBV7-3 and TRBJ2-3; D remains unclear. Trimming pared 0 bases from V and 8 bases from J, leaving 15 bases between. In germline, CDR1 is SGHTA, CDR2 FQGTGA. CDR3 length equals 15 residues. CDR3 sequence: CASSLTGSDDGTQYF. The CDR3 bases are TGTGCCAGCAGCTTAACGGGAAGTGACGATGGTACGCAGTATTTT.

This clonotype occurred many times. This sequence joins TRBV2 and TRBJ1-3; TRBD1 matches at 8 bases. The CDR3 sequence is 14 residues long. CDR1 and CDR2 from the germline V gene are SNHLY and FYNNEI. V lost 6 bases, J lost 7 bases, and 8 bases stayed unmatched. The CDR3 DNA reads TGTGCCAGCAGCGTAGACAGGGGCGAGAACACCATATATTTT. Protein sequence: CASSVDRGENTIYF.